The rows below give T cell receptor beta chains drawn from one sample of a study of blood T cell repertoires in COVID-19. Assay: immunoSEQ multiplex PCR; the TCRdb copy retains only in-frame clones and omits some. The sample carries around 190,000 clones, approximately 81% recorded once. Sequencing was performed on peripheral blood. Receptors originate from a woman over 75 with acute or convalescent COVID-19. CDR3s include the opening cysteine and the closing phenylalanine or tryptophan. A D gene is named only where the DNA matches it firmly. The size of a clone is reported for some rows only, either as once, few or many, or as a class for expanded clones.

d_call | j_call | clone_size | v_call | cdr3_nt | cdr3_aa
NA | TRBJ1-3 | NA | TRBV11-2 | TGTGCCAGCAGCAACAGGGTTTCCGGAAACACCATATATTTT | CASSNRVSGNTIYF
NA | TRBJ1-5 | few | TRBV7-6 | TGTGCCAGCAGCTCGAGCGTAACACAGCGGGGCAATCAGCCCCAGCATTTT | CASSSSVTQRGNQPQHF
NA | TRBJ2-7 | once | TRBV5-1 | TGCGCCAGCAGCCGGGACACCACCTACGAGCAGTACTTC | CASSRDTTYEQYF
NA | TRBJ2-7 | NA | TRBV10-3 | TGTGCCATCAGTGATATTAGACAGACCTACGAGCAGTACTTC | CAISDIRQTYEQYF
NA | TRBJ1-2 | NA | TRBV12-3/TRBV12-4 | TGTGCCAGCAGTTTTGACAGCTTCTATGGCTACACCTTC | CASSFDSFYGYTF
TRBD1 | TRBJ2-7 | NA | TRBV27 | TGTGCCAGCAGTTCCCGACAGGGCTCCTACGAGCAGTACTTC | CASSSRQGSYEQYF
TRBD2 | TRBJ2-7 | few | TRBV9 | TGTGCCAGCAGCGCACAACCGGGACTAGCGGGAAACGAGCAGTACTTC | CASSAQPGLAGNEQYF
NA | TRBJ2-1 | NA | TRBV20-1 | TGCAGTGCTAGTAAGCTTAATCAGCAGTTCTTC | CSASKLNQQFF
NA | TRBJ2-7 | NA | TRBV28 | TGTGCCAGCAGACGACAGAGCTTCTTAACCTACGAGCAGTACTTC | CASRRQSFLTYEQYF
TRBD1 | TRBJ1-1 | few | TRBV10-2 | TGCGCCAGCAGTGAGGACAGGGCTGTTGAAGCTTTCTTT | CASSEDRAVEAFF
NA | TRBJ2-1 | NA | TRBV19 | TGTGCCAGTAGGTTAGGAGCGGCGAGCTCCTACAATGAGCAGTTCTTC | CASRLGAASSYNEQFF
NA | TRBJ1-3 | few | TRBV18 | TGTGCCAGCTCACCAGATAGTGGAAACACCATATATTTT | CASSPDSGNTIYF
TRBD1 | TRBJ2-5 | NA | TRBV5-1 | TGCGCCAGCAGCTTGGATGGGACAGGGGGCCGAGAGACCCAGTACTTC | CASSLDGTGGRETQYF
NA | TRBJ2-2 | NA | TRBV7-2 | TGTGCCAGCAGCCCAGAGAGGCCCGGGGAGCTGTTTTTT | CASSPERPGELFF
NA | TRBJ2-7 | NA | TRBV6-5 | TGTGCCAGCAGTTACAACAGGGCAACCTACGAGCAGTACTTC | CASSYNRATYEQYF
TRBD1 | TRBJ1-4 | NA | TRBV24-1 | TGTGCCACCGGGGAACAGGGGAATGAAAAACTGTTTTTT | CATGEQGNEKLFF
TRBD2 | TRBJ2-1 | few | TRBV5-1 | TGCGCCAGCAGCTTGGGACTAGCGGGAGAACATGAGCAGTTCTTC | CASSLGLAGEHEQFF
TRBD1 | TRBJ2-3 | once | TRBV7-9 | TGTGCCAGCAGCTTGGGACAGGGGATGACAGATACGCAGTATTTT | CASSLGQGMTDTQYF
TRBD2 | TRBJ2-1 | NA | TRBV2 | TGTGCCAGCAGTGTATCTAGCGGTTCCTACAATGAGCAGTTCTTC | CASSVSSGSYNEQFF
NA | TRBJ1-3 | NA | TRBV7-2 | TGTGCCAGCAGCCTACAGGCCCTTTCTGGAAACACCATATATTTT | CASSLQALSGNTIYF
TRBD1 | TRBJ2-5 | NA | TRBV7-9 | TGTGCCAGCAGCCCGGGACAGGGGAAAACGGAGACCCAGTACTTC | CASSPGQGKTETQYF
TRBD2 | TRBJ2-5 | NA | TRBV4-2 | TGTGCCAGCAGCCGAGGGACTAGCGGCATCCAAGAGACCCAGTACTTC | CASSRGTSGIQETQYF
TRBD1 | TRBJ1-6 | NA | TRBV28 | TGTGCCAGCAGCCCGGGCGGGACAGGGACTTCACCCCTCCACTTT | CASSPGGTGTSPLHF
TRBD1 | TRBJ1-6 | NA | TRBV27 | TGTGCCAGCAGTTTAGGGACAGGGATCCCCTATAATTCACCCCTCCACTTT | CASSLGTGIPYNSPLHF
NA | TRBJ1-3 | NA | TRBV5-1 | TGCGCCAGCAGCTTAGGGCAGCGGGGGTCGTCTGGAAACACCATATATTTT | CASSLGQRGSSGNTIYF
NA | TRBJ2-7 | NA | TRBV2 | TGTGCCAGCCAAGGCGCCACAGGGAGTGACGAGCAGTACTTC | CASQGATGSDEQYF
NA | TRBJ2-2 | NA | TRBV9 | TGTGCCAGCAGCGTGGGACTGGCGGGGGCCCCCGGGGAGCTGTTTTTT | CASSVGLAGAPGELFF
TRBD1 | TRBJ1-1 | NA | TRBV5-1 | TGCGCCAGCAGCTTGGCAGTAGGGGGCTCGAACACTGAAGCTTTCTTT | CASSLAVGGSNTEAFF
NA | TRBJ2-1 | NA | TRBV12-5 | TGTGCTAGTGGTTTGGATTGGAGGGCAGTGGCGTTCTTC | CASGLDWRAVAFF
TRBD2 | TRBJ2-7 | once | TRBV28 | TGTGCCAGCAGTTCCCCGGGACTAGGGTCCTACGAGCAGTACTTC | CASSSPGLGSYEQYF